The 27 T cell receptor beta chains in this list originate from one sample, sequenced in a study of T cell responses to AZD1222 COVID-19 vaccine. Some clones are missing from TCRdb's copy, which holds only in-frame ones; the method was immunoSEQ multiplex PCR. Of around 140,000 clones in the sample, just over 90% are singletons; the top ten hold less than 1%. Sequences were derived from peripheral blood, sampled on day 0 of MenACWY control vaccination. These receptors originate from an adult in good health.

The CDR3 loop is CAWSGQGWYGYTF. In nucleotides, the CDR3 is TGTGCCTGGAGCGGACAGGGGTGGTATGGCTACACCTTC. The chain combines TRBV30 with TRBJ1-2; TRBD1 matches at 9 bases. The junction had 4 bases not matched to a gene; V was cut back by 3 bases and J by 5 bases. The CDR3 covers 13 residues. CDR1 and CDR2 (germline): GTSNPN, SVGIG (reference sequence).

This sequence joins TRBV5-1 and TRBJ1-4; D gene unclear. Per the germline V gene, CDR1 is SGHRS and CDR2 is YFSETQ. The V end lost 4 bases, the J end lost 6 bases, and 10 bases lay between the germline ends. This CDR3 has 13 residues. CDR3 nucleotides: TGCGCCAGCAGCGTGGATCCGGATGAAAAACTGTTTTTT. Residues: CASSVDPDEKLFF.

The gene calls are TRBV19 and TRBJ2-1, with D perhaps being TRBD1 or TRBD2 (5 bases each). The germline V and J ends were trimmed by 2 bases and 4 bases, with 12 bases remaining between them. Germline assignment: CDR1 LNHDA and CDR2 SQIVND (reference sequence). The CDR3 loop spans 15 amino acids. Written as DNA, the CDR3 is TGTGCCAGTAGTATAAAAGGGACGTCATACAATGAGCAGTTCTTC. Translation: CASSIKGTSYNEQFF.

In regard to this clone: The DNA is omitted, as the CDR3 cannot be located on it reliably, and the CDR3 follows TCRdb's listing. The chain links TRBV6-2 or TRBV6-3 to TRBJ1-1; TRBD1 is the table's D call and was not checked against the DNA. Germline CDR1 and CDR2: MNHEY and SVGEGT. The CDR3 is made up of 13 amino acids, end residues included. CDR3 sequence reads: CASSFGPGGQAFF.

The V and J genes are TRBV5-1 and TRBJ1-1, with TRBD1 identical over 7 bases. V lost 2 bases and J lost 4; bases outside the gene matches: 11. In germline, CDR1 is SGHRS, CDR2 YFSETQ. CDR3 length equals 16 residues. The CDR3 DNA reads TGCGCCAGCAGCTTTCGACAGGGTTATGGCGGCACTGAAGCTTTCTTT. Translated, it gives CASSFRQGYGGTEAFF.

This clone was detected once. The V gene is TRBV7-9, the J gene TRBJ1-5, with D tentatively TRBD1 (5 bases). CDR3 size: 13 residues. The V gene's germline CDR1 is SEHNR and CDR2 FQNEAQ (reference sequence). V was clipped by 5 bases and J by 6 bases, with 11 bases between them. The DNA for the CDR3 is TGTGCCAGCAGCCGGAGGGGTGGTCAGCCCCAGCATTTT. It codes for CASSRRGGQPQHF.

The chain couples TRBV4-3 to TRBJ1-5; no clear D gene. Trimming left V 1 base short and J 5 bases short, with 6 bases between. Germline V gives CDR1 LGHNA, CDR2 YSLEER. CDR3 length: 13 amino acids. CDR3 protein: CASSQAKDQPQHF. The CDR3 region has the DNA TGCGCCAGCAGCCAAGCGAAGGATCAGCCCCAGCATTTT.

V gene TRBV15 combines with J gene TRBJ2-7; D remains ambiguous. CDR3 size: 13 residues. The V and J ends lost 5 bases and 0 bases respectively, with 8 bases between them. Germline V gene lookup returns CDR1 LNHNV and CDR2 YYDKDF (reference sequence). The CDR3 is CATSERYSYEQYF. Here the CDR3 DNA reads TGTGCCACCAGCGAAAGATACTCCTACGAGCAGTACTTC. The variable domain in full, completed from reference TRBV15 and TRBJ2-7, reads DAMVIQNPRYQVTQFGKPVTLSCSQTLNHNVMYWYQQKSSQAPKLLFHYYDKDFNNEADTPDNFQSRRPNTSFCFLDIRSPGLGDTAMYLCATSERYSYEQYFGPGTRLTVT.

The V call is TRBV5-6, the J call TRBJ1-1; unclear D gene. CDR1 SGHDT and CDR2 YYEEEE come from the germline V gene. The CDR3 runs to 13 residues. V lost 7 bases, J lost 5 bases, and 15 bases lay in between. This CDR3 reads CASAQRVGTEAFF. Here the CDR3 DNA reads TGTGCCAGCGCCCAAAGGGTCGGGACTGAAGCTTTCTTT.

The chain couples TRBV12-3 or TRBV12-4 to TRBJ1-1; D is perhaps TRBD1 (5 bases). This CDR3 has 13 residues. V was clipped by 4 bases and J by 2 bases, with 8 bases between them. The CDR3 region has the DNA TGTGCCAGCAGTTGGGGCAGAAACACTGAAGCTTTCTTT. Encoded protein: CASSWGRNTEAFF.

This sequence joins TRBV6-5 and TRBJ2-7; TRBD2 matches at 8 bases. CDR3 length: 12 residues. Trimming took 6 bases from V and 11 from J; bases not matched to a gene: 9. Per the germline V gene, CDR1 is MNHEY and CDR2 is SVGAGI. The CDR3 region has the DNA TGTGCCAGCAGGACGGGACTAGAGGTCGAGTACTTC. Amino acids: CASRTGLEVEYF.

The CDR3 loop is CASSQYRFPATNEKLFF. CDR3 DNA: TGCGCCAGCAGCCAATATCGTTTCCCCGCAACTAATGAAAAACTGTTTTTT. J is TRBJ1-4 and V is TRBV4-1; no clear D gene. V lost 2 bases, J lost 0 bases, and 13 bases lay in between. The germline gives CDR1 MGHRA, CDR2 YSYEKL. The CDR3 extends over 17 amino acids.

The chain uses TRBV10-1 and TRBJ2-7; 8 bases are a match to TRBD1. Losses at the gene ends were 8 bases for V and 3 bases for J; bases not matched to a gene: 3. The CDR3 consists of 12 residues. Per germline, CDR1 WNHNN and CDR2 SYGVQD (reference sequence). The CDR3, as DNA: TGCGCCAGCTCTGGACAGGGCTACGAGCAGTACTTC. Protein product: CASSGQGYEQYF.

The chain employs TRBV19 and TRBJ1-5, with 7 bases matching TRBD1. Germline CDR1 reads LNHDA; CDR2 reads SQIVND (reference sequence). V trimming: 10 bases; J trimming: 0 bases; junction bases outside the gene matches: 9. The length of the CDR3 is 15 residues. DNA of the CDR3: TGTGCCACCTCAGGGGGTCTCCATAGCAATCAGCCCCAGCATTTT. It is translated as CATSGGLHSNQPQHF.

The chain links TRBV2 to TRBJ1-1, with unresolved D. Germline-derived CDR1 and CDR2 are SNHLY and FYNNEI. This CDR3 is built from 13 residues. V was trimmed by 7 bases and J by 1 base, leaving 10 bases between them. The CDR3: CASTERENTEAFF. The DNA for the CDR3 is TGTGCCAGCACTGAGAGGGAGAACACTGAAGCTTTCTTT. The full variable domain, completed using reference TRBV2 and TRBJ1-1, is EPEVTQTPSHQVTQMGQEVILRCVPISNHLYFYWYRQILGQKVEFLVSFYNNEISEKSEIFDDQFSVERPDGSNFTLKIRSTKLEDSAMYFCASTERENTEAFFGQGTRLTVV.

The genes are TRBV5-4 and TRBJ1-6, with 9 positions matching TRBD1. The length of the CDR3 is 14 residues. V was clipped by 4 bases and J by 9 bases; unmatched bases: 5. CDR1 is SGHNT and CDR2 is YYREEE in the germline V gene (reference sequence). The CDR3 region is CASSPGQGGSPLHF. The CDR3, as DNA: TGTGCCAGCAGCCCGGGACAGGGAGGTTCACCCCTCCACTTT.

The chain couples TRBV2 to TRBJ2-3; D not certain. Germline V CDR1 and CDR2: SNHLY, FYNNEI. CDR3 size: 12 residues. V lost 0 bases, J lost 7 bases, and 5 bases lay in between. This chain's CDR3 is CASSEAGYTQYF. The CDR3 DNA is TGTGCCAGCAGTGAAGCGGGGTATACGCAGTATTTT.

The CDR3 region is CASSFTGTVNTEAFF. CDR3 nucleotide sequence: TGCGCCAGCAGCTTTACCGGGACAGTGAACACTGAAGCTTTCTTT. The chain recombines TRBV5-1 with TRBJ1-1; 7 nucleotides match TRBD1. The CDR3 length is 15 residues. Germline CDR1 is SGHRS and CDR2 is YFSETQ. J was trimmed by 0 bases and V by 2 bases; bases with no gene match: 4.

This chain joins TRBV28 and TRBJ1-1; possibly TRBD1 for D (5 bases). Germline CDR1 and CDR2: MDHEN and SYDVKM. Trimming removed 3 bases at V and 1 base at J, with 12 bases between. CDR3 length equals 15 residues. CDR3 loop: CASSLFNQGNTEAFF. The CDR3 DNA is TGTGCCAGCAGTTTGTTCAATCAGGGGAACACTGAAGCTTTCTTT.

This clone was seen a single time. In DNA form, the CDR3 reads TGTGCCAGCAGTACACAGGGTCTGAACACTGAAGCTTTCTTT. It yields the protein CASSTQGLNTEAFF. V usage is TRBV6-5 and J usage is TRBJ1-1; the D gene is possibly TRBD1 (6 bases). Germline loops: CDR1 MNHEY, CDR2 SVGAGI. The V gene lost 5 bases and the J gene lost 0 bases, with 10 bases spanning the gap. The CDR3 has 14 amino acids.

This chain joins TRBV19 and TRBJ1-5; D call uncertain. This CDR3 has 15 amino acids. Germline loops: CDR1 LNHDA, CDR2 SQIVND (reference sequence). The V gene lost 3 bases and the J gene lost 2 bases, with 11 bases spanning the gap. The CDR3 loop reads CASSISPTGNQPQHF. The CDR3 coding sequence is TGTGCCAGTAGTATCTCTCCTACTGGCAATCAGCCCCAGCATTTT. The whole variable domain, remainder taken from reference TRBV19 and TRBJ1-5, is DGGITQSPKYLFRKEGQNVTLSCEQNLNHDAMYWYRQDPGQGLRLIYYSQIVNDFQKGDIAEGYSVSREKKESFPLTVTSAQKNPTAFYLCASSISPTGNQPQHFGDGTRLSIL.

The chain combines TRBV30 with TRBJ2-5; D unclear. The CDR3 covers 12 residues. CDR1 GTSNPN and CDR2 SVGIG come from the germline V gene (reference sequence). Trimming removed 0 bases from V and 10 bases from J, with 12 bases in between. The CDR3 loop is CAWSVERRDQYF. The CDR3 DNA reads TGTGCCTGGAGTGTAGAAAGGCGAGACCAGTACTTC.

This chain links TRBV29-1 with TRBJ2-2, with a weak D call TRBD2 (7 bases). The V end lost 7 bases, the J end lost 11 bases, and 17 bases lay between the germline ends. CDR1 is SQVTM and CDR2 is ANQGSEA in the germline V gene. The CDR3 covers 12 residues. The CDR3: CSGGGPGGELFF. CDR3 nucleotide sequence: TGCAGCGGGGGGGGCCCAGGTGGAGAGCTGTTTTTT.

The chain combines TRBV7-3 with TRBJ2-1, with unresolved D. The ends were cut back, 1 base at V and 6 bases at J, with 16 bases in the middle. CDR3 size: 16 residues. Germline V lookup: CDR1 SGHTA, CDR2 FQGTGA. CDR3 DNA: TGTGCCAGCAGCTTAATTGGCACTAAATCTGGCAATGAGCAGTTCTTC. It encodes CASSLIGTKSGNEQFF.

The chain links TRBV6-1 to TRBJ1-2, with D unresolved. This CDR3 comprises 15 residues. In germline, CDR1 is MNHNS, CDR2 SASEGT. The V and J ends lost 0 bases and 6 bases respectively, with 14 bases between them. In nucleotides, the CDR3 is TGTGCCAGCAGTGAAGCCGGTTGGGTTCTGGATGGCTACACCTTC. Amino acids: CASSEAGWVLDGYTF.

Here the CDR3 reads CASSPGGLSGYTF. The CDR3 region has the DNA TGTGCCAGCAGCCCCGGTGGGCTGAGTGGCTACACCTTC. The chain has TRBV7-3 and TRBJ1-2, with no clear D. The V end was cut by 5 bases, the J end by 7 bases, with 14 bases between. CDR1 is SGHTA, CDR2 FQGTGA, per germline. CDR3 length equals 13 residues. Full variable domain (outside the CDR3, taken from reference TRBV7-3 and TRBJ1-2): GAGVSQTPSNKVTEKGKYVELRCDPISGHTALYWYRQSLGQGPEFLIYFQGTGAADDSGLPNDRFFAVRPEGSVSTLKIQRTERGDSAVYLCASSPGGLSGYTFGSGTRLTVV.

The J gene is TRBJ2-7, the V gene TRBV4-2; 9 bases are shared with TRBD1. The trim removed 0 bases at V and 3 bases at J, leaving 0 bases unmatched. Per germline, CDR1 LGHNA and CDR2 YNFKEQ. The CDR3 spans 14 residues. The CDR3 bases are TGTGCCAGCAGCCAAGAGGACAGGGGCTACGAGCAGTACTTC. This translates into CASSQEDRGYEQYF.